A single sample gave rise to the 5 T cell receptor beta chains below, sequenced in a study of T-cell memory formation after mild COVID-19. TCRdb redid the calling of the 5' RACE reads with MiXCR, one entry per CDR3 protein. This repertoire shows hundreds of thousands of distinct CDR3 sequences, 20% to 25% found once; its top ten account for under 8.5%. The sequenced sample was PBMCs or a T cell subset sorted from them (not recorded which). Source of these receptors: an adult woman who had mild COVID-19 (a few samples of this study predate the infection). Cell type and time point are not known.

This clonotype has a handful of counts. The chain employs TRBV7-2 and TRBJ2-7; no firm D call. Germline CDR1 SGHTA, CDR2 FQGNSA. The CDR3 totals 12 residues. Trimming removed 2 bases at V and 3 bases at J, with 5 bases between. The CDR3 reads CASSLSDYEQYF. The CDR3 DNA reads TGTGCCAGCAGCTTAAGTGACTACGAGCAGTACTTC.

This clonotype was observed many times. CDR3 loop: CASSLAGGSNEQFF. The CDR3 nucleotides read TGTGCCAGCAGTCTAGCGGGAGGGAGCAATGAGCAGTTCTTC. This chain connects TRBV7-9 to TRBJ2-1; 12 nucleotides agree with TRBD2. V trimming: 6 bases; J trimming: 6 bases; junction bases outside the gene matches: 3. The CDR3 consists of 14 residues. The germline CDR1 and CDR2 sequences are SEHNR and FQNEAQ (reference sequence).

The V and J genes are TRBV6-2 or TRBV6-3 and TRBJ2-5; perhaps TRBD2 as D (5 bases). V gave up 2 bases and J gave up 5 bases, with 12 bases separating them. The germline CDR1 and CDR2 sequences are MNHEY and SVGEGT. This CDR3 has 14 amino acids. CDR3 sequence: CASSYGGVRETQYF. CDR3 DNA: TGTGCCAGCAGTTACGGAGGCGTGCGGGAGACCCAGTACTTC.

The chain carries TRBV11-3 and TRBJ1-1; 9 bases are a match to TRBD1. Germline V CDR1 and CDR2: SGHNT, YENEEA. V lost 2 bases and J lost 4; bases outside the gene matches: 8. The CDR3 has 16 amino acids. In DNA form, the CDR3 reads TGTGCCAGCAGCTTAATGGGACAGGGACAACTCACTGAAGCTTTCTTT. Translation: CASSLMGQGQLTEAFF. Full variable domain (outside the CDR3, taken from reference TRBV11-3 and TRBJ1-1): EAGVVQSPRYKIIEKKQPVAFWCNPISGHNTLYWYLQNLGQGPELLIRYENEEAVDDSQLPKDRFSAERLKGVDSTLKIQPAELGDSAVYLCASSLMGQGQLTEAFFGQGTRLTVV.

The chain recombines TRBV30 with TRBJ2-7; 7 positions agree with TRBD2. V lost 1 base and J lost 3; bases outside the gene matches: 3. The CDR3 runs 13 residues. Germline V lookup: CDR1 GTSNPN, CDR2 SVGIG (reference sequence). The CDR3 spells CAWSDGRSYEQYF. CDR3 sequence (DNA): TGTGCCTGGAGTGACGGGAGGAGCTACGAGCAGTACTTC.